What follows is one T cell receptor beta chain and its context. Its specificity is not known. Looked up from germline, CDR1 is KGHSH and CDR2 is LQKENI. The CDR3 covers 15 residues. Trimming took 2 bases from V and 0 from J, leaving 11 bases between them. This entry belongs to a study of cytomegalovirus exposure and HLA in healthy donors. Study observations and caveats: Most of the TCR beta V segments (in an earlier analysis) were productive either about 87% or about 30% of the time. Further analysis, carried out later, found HLA-associated TCR beta chains more clonally expanded than equally common other chains. It was reported in a later analysis that an Asian-associated ancestry cluster showed fewer N-insertions than the approximately 690-donor mean. Sequencing depth roughly uniform across donors was assumed in presence/absence analyses.

PCR amplification relied on 60 Vbeta primers (plus 13 Jbeta primers). Profiling relied on immunoSEQ multiplex PCR, and the TCRdb table lists in-frame clones only, not all of them. The table lists under 100,000 clones, around 70% of them singletons. V and J are TRBV18 and TRBJ2-7; D unclear. The sequencing input was PBMCs. The TCR was taken from a woman aged 45-65 years in good health and CMV-seropositive. The CDR3: CASSPTQTTSYEQYF. DNA for the CDR3: TGTGCCAGCTCACCAACACAGACCACCTCCTACGAGCAGTACTTC. The full variable domain, its missing parts supplied by reference TRBV18 and TRBJ2-7, is NAGVMQNPRHLVRRRGQEARLRCSPMKGHSHVYWYRQLPEEGLKFMVYLQKENIIDESGMPKERFSAEFPKEGPSILRIQQVVRGDSAAYFCASSPTQTTSYEQYFGPGTRLTVT.